The 23 T cell receptor beta chains below all came from one sample that was sequenced in a study of T cells after yellow fever vaccination. TCRdb processed the 5' RACE reads anew with MiXCR; each CDR3 protein has one entry. The sample has 620,000 or so distinct CDR3 sequences; roughly an eighth are singletons. Here the sequenced sample was PBMCs, taken on the day of the yellow fever booster vaccination. The origin of the receptors is a man aged 30 to 39 who received the YFV17D yellow fever vaccine.

The gene calls are TRBV20-1 and TRBJ2-1; 8 bases match TRBD2. Germline lookup yields CDR1 DFQATT and CDR2 SNEGSKA (reference sequence). After removal of 3 bases from V and 2 bases from J, the junction contained 3 bases not matched to a gene. This CDR3 is 14 amino acids long. The CDR3 loop is CSASGRATYNEQFF. As DNA, the CDR3 is TGCAGTGCTAGCGGGAGGGCCACCTACAATGAGCAGTTCTTC.

In this sample, this clonotype turned up a few times. V is TRBV25-1 and J is TRBJ1-4; 8 bases are shared with TRBD1. Germline CDR1 and CDR2: MGHDK and SYGVNS. V trimming: 4 bases; J trimming: 8 bases; junction bases outside the gene matches: 9. CDR3 length: 15 residues. DNA for the CDR3: TGTGCCAGCAGTGCTCAGGGGGCGCCGAGGGAAAAACTGTTTTTT. It encodes CASSAQGAPREKLFF.

This clonotype came up a few times. The chain couples TRBV28 to TRBJ2-1; 9 bases agree with TRBD1. The germline CDR1 and CDR2 sequences are MDHEN and SYDVKM. This CDR3 has 15 amino acids. V trimming: 6 bases; J trimming: 6 bases; junction bases outside the gene matches: 9. Here the CDR3 DNA reads TGTGCCAGCAGACGTACAGGGGGCTTAAGCAATGAGCAGTTCTTC. Encoded protein: CASRRTGGLSNEQFF.

This chain uses TRBV9 with TRBJ2-3; D possibly corresponds to TRBD2 (6 bases). V lost 0 bases to trimming and J lost 6 bases, with 14 bases between them. The CDR3 totals 15 residues. CDR1 is SGDLS and CDR2 is YYNGEE in the germline V gene. The CDR3 region is CASSVAAFGGDTQYF. CDR3 nucleotide sequence: TGTGCCAGCAGCGTAGCCGCTTTTGGAGGGGATACGCAGTATTTT.

This clonotype was recorded a few times. V and J are TRBV29-1 and TRBJ2-7; TRBD2 matches 9 bases. CDR3 length equals 14 residues. The V gene end was trimmed by 1 base and the J gene end by 2 bases; junction bases not matched to a gene: 3. The germline gives CDR1 SQVTM, CDR2 ANQGSEA. The CDR3 is CSVEGGRGTYEQYF. The CDR3 bases are TGCAGCGTTGAAGGCGGGAGGGGGACCTACGAGCAGTACTTC.

In its sample, this clonotype was seen many times. The chain employs TRBV28 and TRBJ2-6; weak D call: TRBD2 (6 bases). Per the germline V gene, CDR1 is MDHEN and CDR2 is SYDVKM. V shed 3 bases and J shed 2 bases, with 8 bases lying between them. The CDR3 is 15 residues long. The CDR3 protein is CASSFSGAGANVLTF. Here the CDR3 DNA reads TGTGCCAGCAGTTTCTCGGGGGCTGGGGCCAACGTCCTGACTTTC.

The chain uses TRBV20-1 and TRBJ1-2; D is unresolved. This CDR3 spans 10 amino acids. From germline, CDR1 is DFQATT and CDR2 SNEGSKA (reference sequence). The CDR3, as DNA: TGCAGAGCTGAAGGCTATGGCTACACCTTC. Protein sequence: CRAEGYGYTF.

The V gene is TRBV21-1, the J gene TRBJ2-3; the D call in the table, TRBD1, was not verified against the DNA. TRBV21-1 is given as a pseudogene. This CDR3 has 16 residues. The CDR3 sequence: CASEVPGDRITDTQYF. CDR3 DNA: TGTGCCAGCGAGGTACCGGGAGATCGTATCACAGATACGCAGTATTTT.

This clonotype was seen a few times. The gene calls are TRBV4-3 and TRBJ2-3, with 14 nucleotides matching TRBD2. The CDR3 runs to 15 residues. V was pared by 2 bases and J by 8 bases, with 3 bases of the junction left unmatched. CDR1 is LGHNA and CDR2 is YSLEER in the germline V gene. The CDR3 sequence is CASSQSGLAGATQYF. Here the CDR3 DNA reads TGCGCCAGCAGCCAATCGGGACTAGCGGGAGCTACGCAGTATTTT.

This clonotype was seen a handful of times. The gene calls are TRBV28 and TRBJ2-7, with D hard to call. The V end lost 2 bases, the J end lost 6 bases, and 14 bases lay between the germline ends. Per the germline V gene, CDR1 is MDHEN and CDR2 is SYDVKM. This CDR3 is 14 amino acids long. CDR3 DNA sequence: TGTGCCAGCAGTTTAACCGGCGGAAGGCGCGAGCAGTACTTC. This sequence encodes CASSLTGGRREQYF.

This clonotype was seen more than once but under ten times. The V call is TRBV6-5, the J call TRBJ2-5; possible D gene TRBD2, 7 bases. CDR1 and CDR2 (germline): MNHEY, SVGAGI. V lost 2 bases and J 7 bases, leaving 14 bases between the germline ends. The CDR3 loop spans 14 amino acids. CDR3 amino acids: CASSYGRGYWTQYF. The DNA of the CDR3 is TGTGCCAGCAGTTACGGGAGGGGGTACTGGACCCAGTACTTC.

The chain employs TRBV9 and TRBJ1-5; D call uncertain. This CDR3 contains 15 residues. The V gene lost 0 bases and the J gene lost 0 bases, with 7 bases spanning the gap. Germline CDR1 is SGDLS and CDR2 is YYNGEE. The CDR3, as DNA: TGTGCCAGCAGCGTAGGGGGAGATAGCAATCAGCCCCAGCATTTT. Its protein is CASSVGGDSNQPQHF.

J is TRBJ2-7 and V is TRBV27, with 9 bases lining up with TRBD1. CDR1 is MNHEY, CDR2 SMNVEV, per germline (reference sequence). This CDR3 contains 14 residues. V gave up 2 bases and J gave up 3 bases; unmatched junction bases: 2. Here the CDR3 DNA reads TGTGCCAGCAGTTTAATGGGACAGGGCTACGAGCAGTACTTC. Amino acids: CASSLMGQGYEQYF.

This clonotype occurred a few times. CDR3 sequence: CASSLNSASIPETQYF. The CDR3 DNA follows: TGTGCCAGCAGCTTAAATTCGGCTAGCATTCCTGAGACCCAGTACTTC. The chain combines TRBV7-8 with TRBJ2-5; the D gene is possibly TRBD2 (5 bases). Germline V lookup: CDR1 SGHVS, CDR2 FQNEAQ. Trimming took off 2 bases at V and 5 bases at J, with 18 bases between the two ends. CDR3 length: 16 amino acids.

The chain uses TRBV20-1 and TRBJ2-4; D is unclear. Deletions cut 0 bases from V and 7 bases from J, with 13 bases between. Per germline, CDR1 DFQATT and CDR2 SNEGSKA (reference sequence). This CDR3 contains 14 residues. CDR3 amino acids: CSARDIQTFNIQYF. The DNA of the CDR3 is TGCAGTGCTAGAGATATCCAGACGTTCAACATTCAGTACTTC.

This clonotype was seen only a few times. V is TRBV29-1 and J is TRBJ2-7; D gene ambiguous. V shed 6 bases and J shed 2 bases, with 11 bases lying between them. Germline V gene data show CDR1 as SQVTM and CDR2 as ANQGSEA. This CDR3 region has 12 residues. The CDR3 DNA is TGCAGCGTGGGCTTGGGTACCTACGAGCAGTACTTC. Translating gives CSVGLGTYEQYF.

The V and J genes are TRBV28 and TRBJ2-5, with D possibly being TRBD2 (5 bases). The V gene's germline CDR1 is MDHEN and CDR2 SYDVKM. CDR3 size: 13 residues. Deletions cut 7 bases from V and 4 bases from J, with 13 bases between. The CDR3 protein is CASNLGEAETQYF. The CDR3 DNA sequence: TGTGCCAGCAACCTGGGAGAGGCAGAGACCCAGTACTTC.

J is TRBJ2-1 and V is TRBV20-1, with 7 positions matching TRBD2. The V gene's germline CDR1 is DFQATT and CDR2 SNEGSKA (reference sequence). J was trimmed by 5 bases and V by 0 bases; bases with no gene match: 13. This CDR3 has 17 amino acids. The CDR3 coding sequence is TGCAGTGCTAGAGATTTGAGGGGCGGGAGAGCTGACAATGAGCAGTTCTTC. Its protein is CSARDLRGGRADNEQFF.

CDR3 nucleotides: TGTGCCTGGAGCCTCGGGCTAACTTACAACGAATTAGCCAAAAACATTCAGTACTTC. This encodes CAWSLGLTYNELAKNIQYF. The chain carries TRBV30 and TRBJ2-4; D is unclear. The CDR3 extends over 19 amino acids. Per germline, CDR1 GTSNPN and CDR2 SVGIG (reference sequence). Trimming stripped 3 bases from V and 0 bases from J, with 24 bases between.

This chain links TRBV12-3 or TRBV12-4 with TRBJ2-6; D not resolved. The CDR3 is made up of 15 amino acids. The V end lost 3 bases, the J end lost 4 bases, and 10 bases lay between the germline ends. CDR3 DNA: TGTGCCAGCAGTTTGACCGCATTCGGGGCCAACGTCCTGACTTTC. Translating gives CASSLTAFGANVLTF.

The gene calls are TRBV5-1 and TRBJ2-1; no reliable D call. V shed 4 bases and J shed 8 bases, with 19 bases lying between them. The CDR3 totals 15 residues. CDR1 and CDR2 (germline): SGHRS, YFSETQ. CDR3 residues: CASSHSAPLIDEQFF. CDR3 DNA: TGCGCCAGCAGCCACAGTGCCCCTTTGATCGATGAGCAGTTCTTC.

The chain couples TRBV18 to TRBJ2-3; unclear D gene. Looked up from germline, CDR1 is KGHSH and CDR2 is LQKENI. V was pared by 2 bases and J by 4 bases, with 10 bases between. The CDR3 covers 14 residues. The CDR3 nucleotides are TGTGCCAGCTCACCATCCGCCACCTCAGATACGCAGTATTTT. Translation gives CASSPSATSDTQYF.

V is TRBV29-1 and J is TRBJ2-7, with TRBD2 as a possible D gene (6 bases). Germline values: CDR1 SQVTM, CDR2 ANQGSEA. CDR3 length: 13 amino acids. The ends were cut back, 5 bases at V and 1 base at J, with 12 bases in the middle. This chain's CDR3 is CSVLTGTSYEQYF. CDR3 DNA sequence: TGCAGCGTTCTAACCGGGACTTCCTACGAGCAGTACTTC.